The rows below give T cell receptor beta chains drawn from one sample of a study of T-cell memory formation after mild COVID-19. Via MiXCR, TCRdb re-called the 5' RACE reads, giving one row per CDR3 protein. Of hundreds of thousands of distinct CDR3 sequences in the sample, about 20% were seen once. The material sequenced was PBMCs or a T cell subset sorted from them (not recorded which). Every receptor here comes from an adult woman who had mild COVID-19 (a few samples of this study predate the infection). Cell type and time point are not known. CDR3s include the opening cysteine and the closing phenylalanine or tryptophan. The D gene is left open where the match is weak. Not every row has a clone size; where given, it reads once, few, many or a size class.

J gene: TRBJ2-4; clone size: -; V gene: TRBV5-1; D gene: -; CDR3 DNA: TGCGCCAGCAGCTTGACACCCCTAGCCAAAAACATTCAGTACTTC; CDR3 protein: CASSLTPLAKNIQYF
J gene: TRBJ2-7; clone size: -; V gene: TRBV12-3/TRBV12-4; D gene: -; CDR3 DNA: TGTGCCAGCAGTTTCTATTCGGGTGGCGACGAGCAGTACTTC; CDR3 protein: CASSFYSGGDEQYF
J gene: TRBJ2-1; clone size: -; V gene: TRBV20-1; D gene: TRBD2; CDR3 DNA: TGCAGTGCTAGACACGCTAGCGGGGGGTCAGTGAATGAGCAGTTCTTC; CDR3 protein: CSARHASGGSVNEQFF
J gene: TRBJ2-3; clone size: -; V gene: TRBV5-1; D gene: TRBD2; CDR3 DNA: TGCGCCAGCAGCAAAACGGGACTAGATAGCACAGATACGCAGTATTTT; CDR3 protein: CASSKTGLDSTDTQYF
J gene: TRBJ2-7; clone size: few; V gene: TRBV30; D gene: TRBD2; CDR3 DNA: TGTGCCTGGAGTCCTAGCGGGATCTACGAGCAGTACTTC; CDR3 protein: CAWSPSGIYEQYF
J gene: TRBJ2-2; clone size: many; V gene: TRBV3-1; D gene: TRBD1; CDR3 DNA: TGTGCCAGCAGCCACCGGGACAGCGAGGAAACCGGGGAGCTGTTTTTT; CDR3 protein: CASSHRDSEETGELFF
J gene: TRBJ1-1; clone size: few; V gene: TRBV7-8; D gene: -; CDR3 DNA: TGTGCCAGCAGCTTAGGAAGGGGCTCGGCTTTCTTT; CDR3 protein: CASSLGRGSAFF
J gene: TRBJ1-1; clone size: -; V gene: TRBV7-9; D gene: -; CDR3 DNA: TGTGCCAGCAGCTTACTGAGCATCCCGCAGGACACTGAAGCTTTCTTT; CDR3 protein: CASSLLSIPQDTEAFF
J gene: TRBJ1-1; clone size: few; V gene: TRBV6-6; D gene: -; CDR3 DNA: TGTGCCAGCAGAATACAGGGCACGAACACTGAAGCTTTCTTT; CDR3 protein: CASRIQGTNTEAFF
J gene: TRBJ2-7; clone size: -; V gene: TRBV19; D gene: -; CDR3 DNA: TGTGCCAGTAGGGAACAGGGTGGAAGACTCTACGAGCAGTACTTC; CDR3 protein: CASREQGGRLYEQYF
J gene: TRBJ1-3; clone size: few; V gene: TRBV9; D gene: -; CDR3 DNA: TGTGCCAGCACCCGCCAGGAATCTGGAAACACCATATATTTT; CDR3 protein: CASTRQESGNTIYF
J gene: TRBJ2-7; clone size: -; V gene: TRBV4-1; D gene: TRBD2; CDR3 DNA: TGCGCCAGCAGCCAGCTGACTAGCGGTGTCTACGAGCAGTACTTC; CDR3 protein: CASSQLTSGVYEQYF
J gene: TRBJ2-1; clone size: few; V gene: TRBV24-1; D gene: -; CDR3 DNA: TGTGCCACCAGTGATCCATCCTCTGGCAATGAGCAGTTCTTC; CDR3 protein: CATSDPSSGNEQFF
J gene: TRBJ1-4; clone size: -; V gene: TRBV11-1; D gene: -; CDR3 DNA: TGTGCCTCTTGGGGGCAGAATAATGAGAAACTGTTTTTT; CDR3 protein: CASWGQNNEKLFF
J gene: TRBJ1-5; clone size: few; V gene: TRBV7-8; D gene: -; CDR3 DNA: TGTGCCAGCAGCATACATACAGGGTATGGAAATCAGCCCCAGCATTTT; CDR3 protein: CASSIHTGYGNQPQHF
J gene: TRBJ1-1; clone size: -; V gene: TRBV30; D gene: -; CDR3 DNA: TGTGCCTGGGGATTCAACATGAACACTGAAGCTTTCTTT; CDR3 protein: CAWGFNMNTEAFF
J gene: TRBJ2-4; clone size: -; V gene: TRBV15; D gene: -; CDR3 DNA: TGTGCCACCAGCAGAGGTGTACTCTCTGTCAAAAACATTCAGTACTTC; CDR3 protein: CATSRGVLSVKNIQYF
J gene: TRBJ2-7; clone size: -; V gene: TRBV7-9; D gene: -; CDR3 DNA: TGTGCCAGCAGCTTAGAGACGGGAGTGGTGGGCGAGCAGTACTTC; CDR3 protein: CASSLETGVVGEQYF
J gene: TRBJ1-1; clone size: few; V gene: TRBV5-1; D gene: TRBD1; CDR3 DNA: TGCGCCAGCCGACAGGGGGTCGTTGTAGTTGAAGCTTTCTTT; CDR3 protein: CASRQGVVVVEAFF
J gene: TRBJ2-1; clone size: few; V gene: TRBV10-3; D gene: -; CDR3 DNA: TGTGCCATCAAGGGGGAGGGGGACAATGAGCAGTTCTTC; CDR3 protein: CAIKGEGDNEQFF
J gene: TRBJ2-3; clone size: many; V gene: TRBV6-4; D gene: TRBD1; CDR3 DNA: TGTGCCAGCAGTCTAATCCCCTCCGGGACAGGGGGTGGCACAGATACGCAGTATTTT; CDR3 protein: CASSLIPSGTGGGTDTQYF
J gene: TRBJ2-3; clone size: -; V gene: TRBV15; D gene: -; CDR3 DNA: TGTGCCACCACCCACAGGGGCACAGATACGCAGTATTTT; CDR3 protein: CATTHRGTDTQYF
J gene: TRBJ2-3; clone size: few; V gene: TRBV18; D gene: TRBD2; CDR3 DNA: TGTGCCAGCTCACCACCTAGCGGGAGTTCGGCAGATACGCAGTATTTT; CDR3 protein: CASSPPSGSSADTQYF
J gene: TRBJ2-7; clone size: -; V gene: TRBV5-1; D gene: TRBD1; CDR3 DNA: TGCGCCAGCAGCTTTCTCAGGGGGACGGAGCAGTACTTC; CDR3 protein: CASSFLRGTEQYF
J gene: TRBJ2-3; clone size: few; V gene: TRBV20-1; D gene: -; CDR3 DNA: TGCAGTGCCACAAATAGGGACGGAACCAGCACAGATACGCAGTATTTT; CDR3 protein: CSATNRDGTSTDTQYF
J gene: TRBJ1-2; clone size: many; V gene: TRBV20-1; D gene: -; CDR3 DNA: TGCAGTGCTAGAAATCCGGGGCACCCTCATGGCTACACCTTC; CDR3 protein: CSARNPGHPHGYTF
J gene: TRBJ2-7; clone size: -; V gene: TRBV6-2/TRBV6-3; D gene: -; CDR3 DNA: TGTGCCAGCAGTTACTCGGCTGGTGGGGGCAACCCCTACGAGCAGTACTTC; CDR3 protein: CASSYSAGGGNPYEQYF
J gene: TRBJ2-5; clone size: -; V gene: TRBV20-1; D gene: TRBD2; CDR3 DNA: TGCAGTGCTAGAGATGAGCGGGGACGTCGAGAGACCCAGTACTTC; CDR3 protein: CSARDERGRRETQYF
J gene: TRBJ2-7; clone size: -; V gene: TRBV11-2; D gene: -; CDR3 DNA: TGTGCCAGCAGCTTAGCTTTCAGGGGCGCAGACCACGAGCAGTACTTC; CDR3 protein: CASSLAFRGADHEQYF
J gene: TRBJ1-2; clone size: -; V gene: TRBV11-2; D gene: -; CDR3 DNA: TGTGCCAGCAGCCTAACCGACCTGGGCTATGGCTACACCTTC; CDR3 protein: CASSLTDLGYGYTF
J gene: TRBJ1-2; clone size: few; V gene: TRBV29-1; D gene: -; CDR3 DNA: TGCAGCGTTGAGGCCCAGGGAGATGGCTACACCTTC; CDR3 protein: CSVEAQGDGYTF
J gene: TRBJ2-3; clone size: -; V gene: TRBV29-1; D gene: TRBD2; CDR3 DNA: TGCAGCGTTGAAGGAATGACTAGCGGGAGTCTCGCGTTCACAGATACGCAGTATTTT; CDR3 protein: CSVEGMTSGSLAFTDTQYF
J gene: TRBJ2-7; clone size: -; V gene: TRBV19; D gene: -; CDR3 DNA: TGTGCCAGTAGTGTCTCGGTTGGCGAGCAGTACTTC; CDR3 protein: CASSVSVGEQYF
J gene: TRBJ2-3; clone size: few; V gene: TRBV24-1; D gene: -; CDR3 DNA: TGTGCCACCAACCACTCCCGAGCAGATACGCAGTATTTT; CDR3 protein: CATNHSRADTQYF
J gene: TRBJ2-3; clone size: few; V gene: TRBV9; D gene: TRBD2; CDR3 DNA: TGTGCCAGCAGCTCACCTGGACTAGCGAAGCAGTATTTT; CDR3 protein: CASSSPGLAKQYF
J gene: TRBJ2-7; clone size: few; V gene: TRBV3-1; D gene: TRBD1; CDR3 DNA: TGTGCCAGCAGCCGACCGGGACAGGTCGATCTCGAGCAGTACTTC; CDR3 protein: CASSRPGQVDLEQYF
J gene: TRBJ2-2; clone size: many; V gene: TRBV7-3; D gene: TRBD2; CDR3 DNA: TGTGCCAGCAGCTCGGGACTAGCGGGCACCGGGGAGCTGTTTTTT; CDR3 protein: CASSSGLAGTGELFF
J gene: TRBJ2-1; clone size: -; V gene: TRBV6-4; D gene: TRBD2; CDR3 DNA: TGTGCCAGCAGTGACTCGAAGCGGGAGGGCCGGTTGCATGAGCAGTTCTTC; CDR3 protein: CASSDSKREGRLHEQFF
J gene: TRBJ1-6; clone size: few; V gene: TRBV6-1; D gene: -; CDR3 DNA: TGTGCCAGCAGTGAAGGTCTGTTAAGGGATTCACCCCTCCACTTT; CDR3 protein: CASSEGLLRDSPLHF
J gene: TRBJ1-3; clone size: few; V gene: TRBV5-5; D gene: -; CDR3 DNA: TGTGCCAGCAGCTTGGAGACATTAACTGGAAACACCATATATTTT; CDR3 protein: CASSLETLTGNTIYF
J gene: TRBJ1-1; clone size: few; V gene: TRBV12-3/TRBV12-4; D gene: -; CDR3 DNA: TGTGCCAGCAGTGCCGGCTCCCTCCCTCGGGCTTTCTTT; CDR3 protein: CASSAGSLPRAFF
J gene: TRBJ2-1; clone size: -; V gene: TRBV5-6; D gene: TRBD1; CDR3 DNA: TGTGCCAGCAGCTTGGGGACAGGGGTTGAGCAGTTCTTC; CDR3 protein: CASSLGTGVEQFF
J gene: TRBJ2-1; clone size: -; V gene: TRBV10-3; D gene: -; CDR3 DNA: TGTGCCATCAGTACTCTAGTAACAGGCGAGCAGTTCTTC; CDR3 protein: CAISTLVTGEQFF